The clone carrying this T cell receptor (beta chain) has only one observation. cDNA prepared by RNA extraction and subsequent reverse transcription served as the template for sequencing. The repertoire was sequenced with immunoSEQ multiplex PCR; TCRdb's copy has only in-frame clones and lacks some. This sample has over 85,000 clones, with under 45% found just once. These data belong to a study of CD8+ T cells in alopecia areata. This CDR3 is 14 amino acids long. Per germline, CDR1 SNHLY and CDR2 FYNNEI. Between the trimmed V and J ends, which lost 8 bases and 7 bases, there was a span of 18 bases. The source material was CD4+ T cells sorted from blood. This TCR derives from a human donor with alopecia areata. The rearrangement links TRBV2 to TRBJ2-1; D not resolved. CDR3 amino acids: CASFALGLGNEQFF. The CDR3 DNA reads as TGTGCCAGCTTTGCACTTGGGTTGGGTAATGAGCAGTTCTTC.